This T cell receptor (beta chain) was profiled in a study of cytomegalovirus exposure and HLA in healthy donors (dated by TCRdb to 2015 to 2018). About the study as a whole: An earlier analysis of fewer than 750 of the donors reported under 300 Gb of sequence data and some 110 million unique TCR beta sequences obtained from about 180 million T cells. The number of typed donors differed by locus: about 620-640 for A, B, C, DRB1 and DQB1; approximately 530 for DQA1; roughly 600 for DPA1; and approximately 450 for DPB1. Among the roughly 400 genotyped donors, around 81% belonged to the genetic ancestry cluster associated with self-reported Caucasian donors. Along with the approximately 620-subject first cohort, a separate validation cohort of around 120 different subjects was used. HLA typing included class I and class II loci at four-digit resolution. In a later genetic analysis, genome-wide SNP genotypes for about 60% of the 666 donors were used, and that subset was treated as a discovery cohort. Across 398 genotyped donors of the cohort, an average of about 200,000 unique TCR beta nucleotide sequences per donor were sequenced, and roughly 20% of those sequences were non-productive. To decide whether each TCR beta V gene segment behaved as functional or pseudogenic, an earlier analysis of some 600 of the donors relied on high-throughput TCR beta sequencing. Using immunosequencing, the study profiled T cell repertoires from roughly 650 subjects and related those repertoires to cytomegalovirus serostatus. To predict cytomegalovirus infection status, the study combined high-throughput TCR immunosequencing, statistical association of individual TCRs with disease status, and machine learning. Rather than drawing on any new phenotypic data, the later analysis identified candidate immune exposures from TCR beta sequences and the way those sequences occurred across donors. Donor age, sex, ethnicity and CMV serostatus were collected together with the repertoire data. To study patterns of TCR occurrence, a later analysis re-analyzed previously published TCR beta repertoires from 500 to 850 donors and added high-resolution HLA genotyping. An early release that covered roughly 600 HLA-typed donors contained approximately 290 gigabases of sequencing data and roughly 84 million unique TCR sequences. The study aimed to test whether signatures of past pathogen exposure could be identified by cataloging public T cell receptors. All discovery cohort repertoires had been generated using a single sequencing platform. Because of strong linkage in the cohort, five DR-DQ haplotypes were treated as single units for association and clustering. Beyond this particular receptor, the publication reports: A later analysis found that HLA-associated TCR beta chains were more clonally expanded and had lower generation probabilities than equally common non-associated chains. A later analysis found that TCR association rates varied across HLA loci, with DRB1 alleles showing the most associated TCRs and HLA-C alleles the fewest. According to a later analysis, parvovirus B19, influenza, CMV and Epstein-Barr virus appeared linked to several top co-occurrence clusters. Most TCR sequences were observed very rarely across donors, whereas some public TCRs were present in many individuals. In this cohort, only TCR beta chains were sequenced, and detectable features were limited by the absence of alpha or paired-chain data. Correlated functional status among segregating V segments might reflect linkage disequilibrium, but an unknown experimental factor could not be ruled out. In both the original and validation cohorts, the classifier was reported to diagnose cytomegalovirus status with high specificity and sensitivity. CMV serostatus was the only immune exposure information available for the cohort. According to the authors, the approach could potentially be generalized to other disease states and immunological phenotypes. The study gave a list of some 150 TCR beta chains associated with cytomegalovirus. V-gene and J-gene trimming of TCR beta chains was associated with a missense DCLRE1C variant in a later genetic analysis, and the association was replicated in an independent cohort. Because HLA typing was missing for some donors at each locus, association tests included only the typed subset. In a later analysis, most CMV-associated TCR beta chains were found to appear HLA-restricted, with HLA associations seemingly driven largely by CMV exposure. An earlier analysis of approximately 600 of the donors showed that most TCR beta V segments appeared in productive rearrangements either about 90% or about 30% of the time, which broadly matched IMGT annotations. A cluster of highly shared sequence variants was judged likely to represent a technical artifact of the sequencing pipeline. Because counts were too low, seventeen rarely observed V segments, including chromosome 9 orphons, were left out of the earlier analysis of approximately 500 of the donors. Presence/absence analyses assumed roughly uniform sequencing depth across donors, an assumption that may not hold. The 87-base-pair reads could not distinguish some IMGT-functional V segments, including TRBV6-2 and TRBV6-3, so those segments were excluded. In vitro tests confirmed that a few of the cytomegalovirus-associated TCR beta chains recognize cytomegalovirus antigens. In a later genetic analysis, fewer N-insertions in productive TCRs were reported among donors in an Asian-associated ancestry cluster than the roughly 700-donor mean. When HLA alleles, especially DR and DQ, strongly co-occurred, attributing TCR associations to individual alleles was difficult. A further reported finding was that TCR beta sequences accurately predicted the HLA-A and HLA-B alleles for most subjects in the first cohort. A later analysis associated about 18,000 TCR beta sequences with specific HLA alleles at a false discovery rate of 0.05.

To prepare the library, the immunoSEQ multiplex PCR assay was applied. For the multiplex PCR, a mixture combining 60 forward primers for TCR Vbeta segments and 13 reverse primers for TCR Jbeta segments was used. Amplification of the CDR3 region of rearranged TCR beta genes was performed with a multiplex PCR assay on genomic DNA. The Illumina HiSeq System was used to sequence the amplified TCR beta libraries as 87-base-pair reads. Concerning the study's data processing: Across the 600 to 700 repertoires, a later analysis counted some 80 million unique TCR beta chains, 9.5 million to 13 million of which were shared by at least two donors. Raw reads were error-corrected and collapsed into unique sequences with a nearest-neighbor algorithm that merged closely related sequences to remove PCR and sequencing errors. Alignment of CDR3 sequences to IMGT reference sequences was used to assign V, D and J gene segments. Each retained sequence needed at least a six-nucleotide match to both a V gene segment and a J gene segment. Rearrangements were called productive when the CDR3 lacked stop codons and stayed in frame with V and J; all others were non-productive. Following IMGT convention, CDR3 was defined as the stretch from the second conserved V-encoded cysteine up to the conserved J-encoded phenylalanine. Sequences without an unambiguous match to a single V gene segment were excluded from the earlier analysis of approximately 560 of the donors. In an earlier analysis of 587 of the donors, a V segment was called functional when productive rearrangements were above 56.7%, and segregating when the standard deviation between donors exceeded 5%. A statistical classification framework was developed to diagnose cytomegalovirus status using the catalog of TCR beta chain sequences. In a later analysis, V and J genes were assigned by comparing TCR nucleotide sequences against IMGT/GENE-DB human TR gene sequences. The TCRdist pipeline was used in a later analysis to assign CDR3 sequences and most-parsimonious VDJ recombination scenarios. A later analysis defined each TCR beta chain by its CDR3 amino acid sequence plus V-gene family, and excluded reads lacking a unique V-gene family. A later analysis removed several hundred highly shared, low-generation-probability nucleotide sequences to deal with suspected cross-contamination and a sequencing artifact. For each public chain, a later analysis derived a clonal expansion index from normalized ranks of inferred template counts within each repertoire. A later analysis computed generation probabilities with a VDJ recombination model fitted to out-of-frame rearrangements, and checked the results against IGoR. In a later analysis, TCR-TCR, TCR-HLA and TCR-CMV co-occurrence was scored with hypergeometric tests, and a repertoire-size bias correction was applied to TCR pairs. False discovery rates were estimated in a later analysis by permuting HLA or CMV assignments 20 times. In a later analysis, co-occurring TCRs were grouped with DBSCAN, and TCRdist sequence similarity was added when clustering was performed within HLA-allele-positive subsets. Repertoires with fewer than 30,000 or more than 120,000 public chains, plus five repertoires with anomalous nucleotide sharing, were excluded from co-occurrence clustering. Imported from immuneACCESS, the table was reduced by TCRdb to in-frame sequences with V and J called. These copies leave out some clones; in studies compared against another copy, an unresolved V gene accounts for under half, and the cause of the remainder is not known. V and J calls and clone size come straight from that table; D and trimming were deduced from the DNA. Within this sample are approximately 140,000 clones, with under 80% of them counted one time only. The ten largest clonotypes hold over 2.5% of the sample.

For this chain, trimming is 2 bases at the V end and 6 bases at the J end, and the number of junction bases without a gene match is 4. CDR3 length: 12 amino acids, cysteine to phenylalanine. Only the CDR3 DNA stays, 36 bases, in frame from base 1. From a lookup of the germline V gene, CDR1 and CDR2 are SQVTM and ANQGSEA. The cohort comprised 666 healthy bone marrow donors. At the time of sampling, every cohort member was nominally healthy, though immune exposures that went unrecorded were likely present. The donor tested CMV seronegative, placing the donor among the 350 or so seronegative members of the cohort. A peripheral blood sample was collected from each donor, and TCR beta sequencing was performed on peripheral blood mononuclear cells. Genomic DNA extraction from the blood cell samples was performed with the Qiagen DNeasy Blood Extraction Kit. As to this clone: Which antigen it targets is not known. Per-base quality was not reported, and no clone a single base away is much larger than it.

The source of this sequence is a male donor in good health and CMV-seronegative. Sequencing input: PBMCs. The chain is encoded by TRBV29-1 joined to TRBJ2-7; TRBD1 aligns with 7 central bases. CDR3 protein: CSVEYQGVEQYF. The DNA sequence is TGCAGCGTTGAATACCAGGGGGTCGAGCAGTACTTC.